This is a list of T cell receptor beta chains from one sample in a study of blood T cells in healthy people across ages. MiXCR, applied by TCRdb to the 5' RACE reads, yields one record per CDR3 protein. In the table there are some 850,000 distinct CDR3 sequences, around a quarter of which are singletons. This sample also appeared in a second study, on T cells of mothers and their children.

Sequences were obtained from blood. These receptor sequences come from a boy younger than 18 in good health. Both conserved end residues are part of each CDR3. The order of the fields is D gene, V gene, J gene, clone size, CDR3 protein, CDR3 DNA. A D gene is named only where the DNA matches it firmly. A clone size is listed for some rows: how often the clone was seen (once, few, many), or a class if it is expanded.

>TRBD1|TRBV12-3/TRBV12-4|TRBJ1-1|once
CASTMTGGLNTEAFF
TGTGCCAGCACTATGACAGGGGGATTGAACACTGAAGCTTTCTTT
>NA|TRBV27|TRBJ2-7|NA
CASSRASLICEQYF
TGTGCCAGCAGTAGGGCTAGTCTTATCTGCGAGCAGTACTTC
>NA|TRBV18|TRBJ1-3|NA
CASSPRTGEGTIYF
TGTGCCAGCTCACCCAGGACGGGAGAAGGAACCATATATTTT
>NA|TRBV6-5|TRBJ2-2|NA
CASSYGEGAGELFF
TGTGCCAGCAGTTATGGCGAGGGGGCCGGGGAGCTGTTTTTT
>NA|TRBV19|TRBJ1-1|NA
CASRRTGSTTEAFF
TGTGCCAGTAGACGTACAGGGTCGACCACTGAAGCTTTCTTT
>TRBD1|TRBV7-9|TRBJ1-2|few
CASSGRQGDNYGYTF
TGTGCCAGCAGCGGTCGACAGGGCGATAACTATGGCTACACCTTC
>NA|TRBV27|TRBJ2-1|NA
CASSSDLGERSYNEQFF
TGTGCCAGCAGTTCCGACCTAGGCGAGAGGTCCTACAATGAGCAGTTCTTC
>NA|TRBV20-1|TRBJ1-5|NA
CSASRQEGNQPQHF
TGCAGTGCTTCGCGACAAGAGGGCAATCAGCCCCAGCATTTT
>NA|TRBV5-1|TRBJ2-3|few
CASSLGPQTLTDTQYF
TGCGCCAGCAGCTTGGGGCCCCAGACCCTCACAGATACGCAGTATTTT
>TRBD2|TRBV6-5|TRBJ2-5|many
CASMTWGGEETQYF
TGTGCCAGCATGACGTGGGGGGGAGAGGAGACCCAGTACTTC
>TRBD1|TRBV12-3/TRBV12-4|TRBJ2-1|NA
CASSFDRVRANEQFF
TGTGCCAGCAGTTTTGACAGGGTACGGGCCAATGAGCAGTTCTTC
>NA|TRBV7-9|TRBJ2-7|NA
CASSFDPSSEQYF
TGTGCCAGCAGCTTTGACCCCTCTTCCGAGCAGTACTTC
>NA|TRBV29-1|TRBJ1-1|NA
CSVELRGGYTEAFF
TGCAGCGTTGAATTGAGGGGGGGATACACTGAAGCTTTCTTT
>NA|TRBV10-3|TRBJ1-5|NA
CAISDRGEGNQPQHF
TGTGCCATCAGTGATAGGGGAGAAGGGAATCAGCCCCAGCATTTT
>NA|TRBV20-1|TRBJ2-5|few
CSARVPADPQYF
TGCAGTGCGAGGGTCCCCGCTGACCCCCAGTACTTC
>NA|TRBV2|TRBJ1-1|NA
CASQTRGNTEAFF
TGTGCCAGCCAAACAAGGGGGAACACTGAAGCTTTCTTT
>TRBD1|TRBV14|TRBJ2-7|NA
CASSPLSAGGSIQYF
TGTGCCAGCAGCCCCCTCTCCGCAGGGGGCTCTATCCAGTACTTC
>NA|TRBV5-6|TRBJ2-1|NA
CASSFSRTTAYNEQFF
TGTGCCAGCAGCTTTAGTAGGACTACTGCCTACAATGAGCAGTTCTTC
>TRBD2|TRBV5-1|TRBJ2-1|NA
CASSPGTSGGGPYNEQFF
TGCGCCAGCAGCCCCGGGACTAGCGGGGGGGGCCCCTACAATGAGCAGTTCTTC
>TRBD1|TRBV7-7|TRBJ2-7|few
CASGRDRVGEQYF
TGTGCTAGCGGCCGGGACAGGGTGGGAGAGCAGTACTTC
>TRBD2|TRBV25-1|TRBJ2-5|NA
CASSGIGTSLETQYF
TGTGCCAGCAGTGGTATTGGGACTAGCCTGGAGACCCAGTACTTC
>TRBD2|TRBV12-3/TRBV12-4|TRBJ2-7|few
CASRPGLAAGLEQYF
TGTGCCAGCAGACCAGGACTAGCGGCGGGGTTAGAGCAGTACTTC
>NA|TRBV18|TRBJ1-2|NA
CASSPRTRTVYGYTF
TGTGCCAGCTCACCGCGGACAAGGACCGTCTATGGCTACACCTTC
>TRBD1|TRBV10-3|TRBJ1-2|NA
CAISGPEGASNYGYTF
TGTGCCATCAGTGGCCCAGAGGGGGCCTCTAACTATGGCTACACCTTC
>TRBD1|TRBV28|TRBJ2-7|NA
CASSSYRGAYEQCF
TGCGCCAGCAGTTCCTACAGGGGGGCCTACGAGCAGTGCTTC
>TRBD1|TRBV4-1|TRBJ2-7|NA
CASSQEVGQGYSESYEQYF
TGCGCCAGCAGCCAAGAGGTTGGACAGGGATATTCCGAGTCCTACGAGCAGTACTTC
>TRBD2|TRBV12-3/TRBV12-4|TRBJ2-1|few
CASSFPSGGNEQFF
TGTGCCAGCAGTTTCCCTAGCGGGGGGAATGAGCAGTTCTTC
>NA|TRBV7-9|TRBJ2-5|NA
CASSLSSGVQGETQYF
TGTGCCAGCAGCTTAAGTTCGGGGGTGCAGGGCGAGACCCAGTACTTC
>NA|TRBV20-1|TRBJ1-1|NA
CSARGGTRLTNTEAFF
TGCAGTGCTAGAGGCGGGACTCGCCTAACGAACACTGAAGCTTTCTTT
>NA|TRBV7-9|TRBJ2-7|NA
CASSLREGGREKVYEQYF
TGTGCCAGCAGCTTACGCGAGGGGGGGAGGGAGAAAGTCTACGAGCAGTACTTC
>NA|TRBV29-1|TRBJ2-3|NA
CSSVGVDTQYF
TGCAGCTCCGTCGGGGTAGATACGCAGTATTTT
>NA|TRBV5-1|TRBJ1-1|NA
CASRQQGPPNTEAFF
TGCGCCAGCAGGCAACAGGGTCCCCCGAACACTGAAGCTTTCTTT
>NA|TRBV7-2|TRBJ2-7|NA
CASSSTFTINEQYF
TGTGCCAGCAGCTCCACATTCACTATTAACGAGCAGTACTTC
>NA|TRBV5-1|TRBJ2-7|NA
CASSFAGGGDEQYF
TGCGCCAGCAGCTTTGCAGGAGGGGGTGACGAGCAGTACTTC
>TRBD1|TRBV3-1|TRBJ1-6|NA
CASSRGQGRRSDSPLHF
TGTGCCAGCAGCCGGGGACAGGGACGAAGGAGCGATTCACCCCTCCACTTT
>TRBD1|TRBV28|TRBJ2-2|NA
CASSWTGEGAGELFF
TGTGCCAGCAGCTGGACAGGGGAAGGCGCCGGGGAGCTGTTTTTT
>TRBD1|TRBV6-6|TRBJ1-2|NA
CASSYSGTGGSGYTF
TGTGCCAGCAGTTACTCTGGGACAGGGGGGTCTGGCTACACCTTC
>NA|TRBV6-2/TRBV6-3|TRBJ2-1|NA
CASSHYPTWSSYDEQFF
TGTGCCAGCAGCCACTATCCGACTTGGAGCTCCTACGATGAGCAGTTCTTC
>NA|TRBV12-3/TRBV12-4|TRBJ1-4|few
CASSFSGLLNEKLFF
TGTGCCAGCAGTTTTTCCGGACTGCTCAATGAAAAACTGTTTTTT
>TRBD1|TRBV29-1|TRBJ2-2|NA
CSVRTGTGNAGELFF
TGCAGCGTTCGTACCGGGACAGGGAACGCCGGGGAGCTGTTTTTT
>NA|TRBV5-1|TRBJ1-6|few
CASSGDPALSPLHF
TGCGCCAGCAGCGGTGACCCAGCCCTCTCACCCCTCCACTTT
>NA|TRBV5-1|TRBJ1-3|few
CASSFEGGNTIYF
TGCGCCAGCAGCTTTGAGGGTGGAAACACCATATATTTT
>NA|TRBV3-1|TRBJ2-1|NA
CASSQDGRGGSYNEQFF
TGTGCCAGCAGCCAAGATGGTCGTGGGGGCTCTTACAATGAGCAGTTCTTC
>NA|TRBV5-6|TRBJ1-5|NA
CASTKGPTNQPQHF
TGTGCCAGCACCAAAGGGCCCACCAATCAGCCCCAGCATTTT
>NA|TRBV18|TRBJ1-3|few
CASSPDQQNSGNTIYF
TGTGCCAGCTCACCAGACCAACAGAACTCTGGAAACACCATATATTTT
>NA|TRBV15|TRBJ2-3|NA
CATSRDSGGSTDTQYF
TGTGCCACCAGCAGAGATTCAGGGGGGAGCACAGATACGCAGTATTTT
>NA|TRBV5-1|TRBJ2-7|NA
CASSLEAVSYEQYF
TGCGCCAGCAGCTTGGAGGCAGTCTCCTACGAGCAGTACTTC
>TRBD1|TRBV6-5|TRBJ2-7|few
CASSYLGQANSYEQYF
TGTGCCAGCAGTTACCTCGGACAGGCGAACTCCTACGAGCAGTACTTC
>NA|TRBV2|TRBJ2-1|NA
CASRVVPGSYNEQFF
TGTGCCAGCAGAGTCGTCCCCGGCTCCTACAATGAGCAGTTCTTC
>NA|TRBV15|TRBJ2-5|NA
CATREGSGIETQYF
TGTGCCACCAGGGAGGGGTCAGGGATAGAGACCCAGTACTTC
>TRBD2|TRBV29-1|TRBJ2-5|NA
CSVPGLATQETQYF
TGCAGCGTTCCCGGACTAGCGACTCAAGAGACCCAGTACTTC
>TRBD1|TRBV2|TRBJ1-4|NA
CASSYGTGGEKLFF
TGTGCCAGCAGTTACGGGACAGGGGGTGAAAAACTGTTTTTT